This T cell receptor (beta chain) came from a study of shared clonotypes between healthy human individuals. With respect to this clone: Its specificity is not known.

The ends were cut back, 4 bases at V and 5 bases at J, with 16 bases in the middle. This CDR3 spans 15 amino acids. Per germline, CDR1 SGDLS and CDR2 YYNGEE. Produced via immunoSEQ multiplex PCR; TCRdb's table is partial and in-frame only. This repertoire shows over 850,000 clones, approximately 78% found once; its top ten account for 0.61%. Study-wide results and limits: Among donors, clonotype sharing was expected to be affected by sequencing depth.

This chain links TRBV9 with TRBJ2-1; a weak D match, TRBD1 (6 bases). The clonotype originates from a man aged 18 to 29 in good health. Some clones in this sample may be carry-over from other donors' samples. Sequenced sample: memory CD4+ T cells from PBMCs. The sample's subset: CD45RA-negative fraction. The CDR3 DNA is TGTGCCAGCAGCACCGCCGGGACACATAACAATGAGCAGTTCTTC. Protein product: CASSTAGTHNNEQFF.